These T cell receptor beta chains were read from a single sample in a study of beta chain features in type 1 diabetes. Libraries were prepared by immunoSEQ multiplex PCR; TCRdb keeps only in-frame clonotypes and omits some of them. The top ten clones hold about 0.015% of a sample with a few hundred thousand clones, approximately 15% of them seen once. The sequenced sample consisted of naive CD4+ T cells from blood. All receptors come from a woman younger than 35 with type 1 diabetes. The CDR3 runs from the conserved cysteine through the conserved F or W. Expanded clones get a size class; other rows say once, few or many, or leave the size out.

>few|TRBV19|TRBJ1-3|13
CASETSSGNTIYF
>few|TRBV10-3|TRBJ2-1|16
CATQRGEGPHSNEQFF
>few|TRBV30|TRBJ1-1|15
CAWVAALTTNTEAFF
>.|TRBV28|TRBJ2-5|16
CASSFSDLAGGETQYF
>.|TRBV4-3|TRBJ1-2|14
CASSQDSGGYGYTF
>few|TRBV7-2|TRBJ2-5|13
CASSLEASSTQYF
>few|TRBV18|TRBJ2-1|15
CASSPPSVLDNEQFF
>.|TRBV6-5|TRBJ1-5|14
CASSRQGAGQPQHF
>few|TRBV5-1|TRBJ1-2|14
CASSLSSQGYGYTF
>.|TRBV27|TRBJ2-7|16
CASRPGGTGASYEQYF
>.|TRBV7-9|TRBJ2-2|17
CASSLRVEQPRVGELFF
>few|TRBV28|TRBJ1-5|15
CASSLGQSSNQPQHF
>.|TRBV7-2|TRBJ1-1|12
CASSSPTRAAFF
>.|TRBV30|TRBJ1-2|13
CAWIWTGGNGYTF
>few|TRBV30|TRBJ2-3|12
CAWSDRGSTQYF
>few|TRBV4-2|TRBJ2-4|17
CASSTSSGRVGKNIQYF
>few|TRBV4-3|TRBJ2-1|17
CASSQDQGGVGYNEQFF
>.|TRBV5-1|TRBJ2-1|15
CASREGQAVWNEQFF
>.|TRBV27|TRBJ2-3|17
CASSPRVLALEPDTQYF
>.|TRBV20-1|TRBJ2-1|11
CSAMRTDLQFF
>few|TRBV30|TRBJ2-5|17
CAWSPLAGGPPRQTQYF
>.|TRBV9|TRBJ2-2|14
CASRTRGNTGELFF
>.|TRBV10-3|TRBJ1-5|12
CAISDGNQPQHF
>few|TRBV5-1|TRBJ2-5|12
CASQQEGETQYF
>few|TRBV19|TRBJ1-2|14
CASSTLSTGYGYTF
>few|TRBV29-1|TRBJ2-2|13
CSVEGQGGGELFF
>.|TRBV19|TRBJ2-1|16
CASSTGGTGGLYEQFF
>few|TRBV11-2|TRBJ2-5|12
CASSSPAGAQYF
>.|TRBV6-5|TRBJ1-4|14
CASGRSTTNEKLFF
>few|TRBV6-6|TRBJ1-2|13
CASNREVGDGYTF
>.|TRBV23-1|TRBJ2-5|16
CASSPAGTGGQETQYF
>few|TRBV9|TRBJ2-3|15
CASSAKLVGTDTQYF
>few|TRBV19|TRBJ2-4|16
CASSKAGSRGKNIQYF
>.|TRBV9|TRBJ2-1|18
CASSPSLGLAGTYNEQFF
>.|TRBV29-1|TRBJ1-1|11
CSVGADTEAFF
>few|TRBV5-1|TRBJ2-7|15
CASSPRTDSSYEQYF
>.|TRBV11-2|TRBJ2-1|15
CASSLAGLSYNEQFF
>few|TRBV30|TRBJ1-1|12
CAETQMNTEAFF
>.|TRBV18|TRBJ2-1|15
CASSPRTTTHNEQFF
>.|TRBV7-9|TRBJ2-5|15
CASGRLAGSGETQYF
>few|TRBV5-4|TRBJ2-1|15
CASSLGRGAYNEQFF
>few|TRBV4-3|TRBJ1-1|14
CASSQDSAGGEAFF
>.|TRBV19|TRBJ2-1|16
CASSIGVTGWVDEQFF
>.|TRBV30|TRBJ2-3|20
CAWSLYSPGLAGMSTDTQYF
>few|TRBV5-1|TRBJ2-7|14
CASSPTSGVYEQYF
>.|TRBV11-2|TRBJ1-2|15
CASSDNVAGKGGYTF
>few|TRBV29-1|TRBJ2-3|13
CSVDKEGTDTQYF
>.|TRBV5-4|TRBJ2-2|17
CASSRDPGADATGELFF
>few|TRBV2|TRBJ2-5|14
CASTVTSVQETQYF
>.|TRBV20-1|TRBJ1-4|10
CSAGQDWGFF
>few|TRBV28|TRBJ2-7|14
CASSTTSGSYEQYF
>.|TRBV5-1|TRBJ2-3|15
CASSLTSGSADTQYF
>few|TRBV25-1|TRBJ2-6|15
CASSERGLEANVLTF